This T cell receptor (beta chain) derives from a study of post-analysis software for immune sequencing data. Across the whole study: Patients had relapsing-remitting, secondary progressive or progressive-relapsing multiple sclerosis; some lacked subtype. Study-wide points: Pronounced co-clustering by F measure was evident among identically batched samples. There were five TRBV segments more frequent in patients than controls, and TRBV5-6, TRBV5-1 and TRBV20-1 were among them. The study found significantly lower normalized Chao1 diversity in multiple sclerosis patients than in controls.

This CDR3 has 13 amino acids. The ends were cut back, 0 bases at V and 0 bases at J, with 6 bases in the middle. CDR1 is GTSNPN and CDR2 is SVGIG in the germline V gene (reference sequence). Unique molecular identifiers tagged the TCR beta cDNA libraries. Yield was some 500,000 cDNA molecules from approximately 0.91 to 9.4 million T cells. TCRdb reprocessed the PCR reads with MiXCR, giving one entry per CDR3 protein. Among hundreds of thousands of distinct CDR3 sequences listed, approximately 42% were seen once. This clonotype came up a few times. Its specificity is not known. The gene calls are TRBV30 and TRBJ2-7; D possibly corresponds to TRBD2 (6 bases). Source material: blood. The origin of this receptor is a girl between 2 and 10 years old with multiple sclerosis. In nucleotides, the CDR3 is TGTGCCTGGAGTGTACTAGCCTCCTACGAGCAGTACTTC. As protein: CAWSVLASYEQYF.